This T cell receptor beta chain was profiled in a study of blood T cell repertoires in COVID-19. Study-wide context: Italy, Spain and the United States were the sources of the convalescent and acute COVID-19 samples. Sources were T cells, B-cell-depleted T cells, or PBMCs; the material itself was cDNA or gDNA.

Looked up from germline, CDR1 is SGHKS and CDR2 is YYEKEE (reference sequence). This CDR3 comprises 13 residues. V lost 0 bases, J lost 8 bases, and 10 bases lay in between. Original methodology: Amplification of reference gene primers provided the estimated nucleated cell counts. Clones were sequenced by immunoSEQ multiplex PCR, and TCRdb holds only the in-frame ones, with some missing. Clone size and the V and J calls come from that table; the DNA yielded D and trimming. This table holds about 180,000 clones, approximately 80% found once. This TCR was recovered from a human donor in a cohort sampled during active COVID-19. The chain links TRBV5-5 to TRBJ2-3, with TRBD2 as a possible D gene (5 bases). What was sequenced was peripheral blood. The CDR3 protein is CASSLGGFGTQYF. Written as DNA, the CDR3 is TGTGCCAGCAGCTTGGGAGGGTTTGGTACGCAGTATTTT.